This entry lists 10 T cell receptor beta chains sequenced from one sample in a study of CD8+ T cells in alopecia areata. Treatment denoted: oral pan-JAK inhibitor, 5-10 mg twice daily. RNA was extracted and reverse transcribed into cDNA as the sequencing template. Clones were sequenced by immunoSEQ multiplex PCR, and TCRdb holds only the in-frame ones, with some missing. The sample shows under 150,000 clones, roughly four fifths of them seen only once. The sequencing here drew on CD8+ T cells sorted from blood, taken at week 4, from a patient treated with tofacitinib. The receptors were sampled from a human donor with alopecia areata.

The CDR3 nucleotides read TGTGCCTGGAGTCCTCCGGCTAGCGGGGGTGTCTACAATGAGCAGTTCTTC. Its protein product is CAWSPPASGGVYNEQFF. The V and J genes are TRBV30 and TRBJ2-1; 10 bases map to TRBD2. Germline values: CDR1 GTSNPN, CDR2 SVGIG (reference sequence). The CDR3 spans 17 residues. J lost 3 bases, V lost 2 bases, and 10 bases had no gene match. Full variable domain (remainder filled in from reference TRBV30 and TRBJ2-1): SQTIHQWPATLVQPVGSPLSLECTVEGTSNPNLYWYRQAAGRGLQLLFYSVGIGQISSEVPQNLSASRPQDRQFILSSKKLLLSDSGFYLCAWSPPASGGVYNEQFFGPGTRLTVL.

The rearrangement uses TRBV7-8 and TRBJ2-1, with 8 bases lining up with TRBD1. In germline, CDR1 is SGHVS, CDR2 FQNEAQ. This CDR3 has 18 residues. V was clipped by 3 bases and J by 0 bases; unmatched bases: 10. This CDR3 is CASSFTSAGTGSYNEQFF. CDR3 sequence (DNA): TGTGCCAGCAGCTTTACCTCTGCCGGGACAGGCTCCTACAATGAGCAGTTCTTC.

The chain is built from TRBV4-1 and TRBJ2-7; D might be TRBD1 or TRBD2, each matching 5 bases. In germline, CDR1 is MGHRA, CDR2 YSYEKL. The CDR3 runs to 14 residues. The V gene lost 4 bases and the J gene lost 1 base, with 11 bases spanning the gap. The CDR3 region has the DNA TGCGCCAGCAGCCCAGCTGGGGGATCCTACGAGCAGTACTTC. This sequence encodes CASSPAGGSYEQYF.

This clone was detected only a few times. The chain employs TRBV5-1 and TRBJ2-7; no reliable D call. Germline V lookup: CDR1 SGHRS, CDR2 YFSETQ. The CDR3 totals 13 residues. The V end was cut by 4 bases, the J end by 2 bases, with 10 bases between. CDR3 nucleotide sequence: TGCGCCAGCAGCCCTAATCAAGCCTACGAGCAGTACTTC. This sequence encodes CASSPNQAYEQYF.

The chain recombines TRBV23-1 with TRBJ2-7; D is possibly TRBD1 or TRBD2 (5 bases each). TRBV23-1 is an ORF for which the function is uncertain. The CDR3 contains 16 residues. The germline V and J ends were trimmed by 2 bases and 4 bases, with 18 bases remaining between them. The CDR3 bases are TGCGCCAGCAGTCAACGTAGACGGCCGTGGGGGTACGAGCAGTACTTC. It is translated as CASSQRRRPWGYEQYF.

The chain carries TRBV5-4 and TRBJ2-7, with D unresolved. This CDR3 contains 12 residues. The V gene lost 5 bases and the J gene lost 0 bases, with 6 bases spanning the gap. Germline lookup yields CDR1 SGHNT and CDR2 YYREEE (reference sequence). DNA of the CDR3: TGTGCCAGCAGAAGGGACTCCTACGAGCAGTACTTC. Its protein is CASRRDSYEQYF. The full variable domain, rest sourced from reference TRBV5-4 and TRBJ2-7, is ETGVTQSPTHLIKTRGQQVTLRCSSQSGHNTVSWYQQALGQGPQFIFQYYREEENGRGNFPPRFSGLQFPNYSSELNVNALELDDSALYLCASRRDSYEQYFGPGTRLTVT.

The chain links TRBV6-4 to TRBJ2-3; D possibly corresponds to TRBD2 (5 bases). Deletions cut 2 bases from V and 6 bases from J, with 15 bases between. The CDR3 extends over 15 amino acids. Germline lookup yields CDR1 MRHNA and CDR2 SNTAGT. The CDR3 loop reads CASSDSLDTGDTQYF. The CDR3, as DNA: TGTGCCAGCAGTGACAGTCTAGATACGGGGGATACGCAGTATTTT.

Here the CDR3 reads CASSPHTSGGPSDTQYF. As DNA, the CDR3 is TGTGCCAGCAGCCCTCACACTAGCGGGGGTCCCTCAGATACGCAGTATTTT. The V gene is TRBV7-9, the J gene TRBJ2-3; 11 bases are a match to TRBD2. The germline CDR1 and CDR2 sequences are SEHNR and FQNEAQ (reference sequence). V was clipped by 5 bases and J by 4 bases; unmatched bases: 11. This CDR3 has 17 amino acids.

The gene calls are TRBV4-2 and TRBJ2-5; D is unresolved. Trimming removed 1 base at V and 0 bases at J, with 6 bases between. Per germline, CDR1 LGHNA and CDR2 YNFKEQ. CDR3 length: 14 residues. The CDR3 is CASSQAGYQETQYF. In nucleotides, the CDR3 is TGTGCCAGCAGCCAAGCGGGTTACCAAGAGACCCAGTACTTC.

This chain links TRBV5-1 with TRBJ2-3; the D gene is possibly TRBD2 (6 bases). The germline gives CDR1 SGHRS, CDR2 YFSETQ. This CDR3 contains 15 residues. V dropped 3 bases and J dropped 2 bases, with 13 bases sitting between them. CDR3 loop: CASSWTTGSTDTQYF. The CDR3 DNA reads as TGCGCCAGCAGCTGGACTACTGGATCCACAGATACGCAGTATTTT.